This is a list of T cell receptor beta chains from one sample in a study of siplizumab effects on memory and regulatory T cells. Generated by immunoSEQ multiplex PCR, the TCRdb table keeps only in-frame clones and is missing some. The repertoire holds around 110,000 clones, with around 94% as singletons. Sequencing was done on a sample of non-Treg CD4+ T cells sorted from blood. These receptors originate from a human donor in good health. CDR3s include the opening cysteine and the closing phenylalanine or tryptophan. D genes are given only for firm matches. Clone size is stated in some rows and not others, as once, few, many or a class when expanded.

>.|.|TRBJ2-3|TRBV9
TGTGCCAGCAGCGTAGCCTCGGGGCGAGGAGTAGATACGCAGTATTTT
CASSVASGRGVDTQYF
>TRBD2|.|TRBJ2-1|TRBV7-9
TGTGCCAGCACCTTGGGACTAGGCTATGAGCAGTTCTTC
CASTLGLGYEQFF
>TRBD2|.|TRBJ2-7|TRBV5-6
TGTGCCAGCAGCAAGGGGACGGGAAGCGGGAGGCCCTCCTACGAGCAGTACTTC
CASSKGTGSGRPSYEQYF
>.|.|TRBJ2-5|TRBV10-3
TGTGCCATCAGTGAAGCTGAAGAGACCCAGTACTTC
CAISEAEETQYF
>.|once|TRBJ1-1|TRBV6-5
TGTGCCAGCAGATTACAGGTTAACACTGAAGCTTTCTTT
CASRLQVNTEAFF
>TRBD1|.|TRBJ2-4|TRBV6-5
TGTGCCAGTACCACAGGGGTCAAAAACATTCAGTACTTC
CASTTGVKNIQYF
>TRBD1|.|TRBJ1-2|TRBV2
TGTGCCAGGGACAGGGGTCGTAGTGGCTACACCTTC
CARDRGRSGYTF
>.|once|TRBJ1-5|TRBV30
TGTGCCTGGAGTGTCTCGGGGAATCAGCCCCAGCATTTT
CAWSVSGNQPQHF
>.|.|TRBJ1-1|TRBV18
TGTGCCAGCTCACCGACTGCAGGACGGTCTGAAGCTTTCTTT
CASSPTAGRSEAFF
>.|once|TRBJ1-1|TRBV5-1
TGCGCCAGCAGGTTTGACAGGAAGACTGAAGCTTTCTTT
CASRFDRKTEAFF
>TRBD1|once|TRBJ1-2|TRBV18
TGTGCCAGCTCAGATAGGGGGCTCGTGAACTATGGCTACACCTTC
CASSDRGLVNYGYTF
>.|.|TRBJ1-2|TRBV18
TGTGCCAGCTCATCCAGTCGCCGTGACCGAGCTAACTATGGCTACACCTTC
CASSSSRRDRANYGYTF
>.|.|TRBJ1-4|TRBV19
TGTGCCAGTAGTATGGGGGGGCTGGGTGAAAAACTGTTTTTT
CASSMGGLGEKLFF
>TRBD2|.|TRBJ2-1|TRBV5-1
TGCGCCAGCAGCTTAGGACTAGCGGGGGGGCGGAATGAGCAGTTCTTC
CASSLGLAGGRNEQFF
>.|once|TRBJ1-5|TRBV7-2
TGTGCCAGTTCTGGGACCGCGAACAATCAGCCCCAGCATTTT
CASSGTANNQPQHF
>.|.|TRBJ2-3|TRBV19
TGTGCCAGTAGTATAGGGAGAACAGATACGCAGTATTTT
CASSIGRTDTQYF